One sample yielded the 18 T cell receptor beta chains listed below, sequenced in a study of blood T cell repertoires in COVID-19. Here immunoSEQ multiplex PCR was the method, and the copy in TCRdb shows in-frame clones only, minus some. The table has 60,000 to 75,000 clones, more than 70% seen once; the top ten hold approximately 35%. The sequenced sample consisted of peripheral blood. The receptor source for this set is a woman over 75 with active or convalescent COVID-19.

The chain has TRBV27 and TRBJ2-7, with TRBD2 matching 12 bases. The CDR3 is 16 residues long. Germline CDR1 reads MNHEY; CDR2 reads SMNVEV (reference sequence). The trim removed 4 bases at V and 4 bases at J, leaving 8 bases unmatched. This CDR3 is CASSSLASGGAYEQYF. In DNA form, the CDR3 reads TGTGCCAGCAGTTCCCTGGCTAGCGGGGGGGCTTACGAGCAGTACTTC.

V and J are TRBV3-1 (or the pseudogene TRBV3-2) and TRBJ1-1; 7 nucleotides align to TRBD1. This CDR3 has 13 residues. J gave up 1 base and V 6 bases, and 2 bases lay outside the gene matches. Germline assignment: CDR1 LGHDT and CDR2 YNNKEL (reference sequence). The CDR3: CASRGTENTEAFF. As DNA, the CDR3 is TGTGCCAGCAGGGGGACAGAGAACACTGAAGCTTTCTTT.

The chain joins TRBV30 to TRBJ2-3, with 8 bases that match TRBD2. The length of the CDR3 is 16 residues. Germline assignment: CDR1 GTSNPN and CDR2 SVGIG (reference sequence). The V segment lost 4 bases and the J segment 2 bases; nucleotides outside the gene matches: 11. Here the CDR3 reads CAWNGLAGGHTDTQYF. In DNA form, the CDR3 reads TGTGCCTGGAATGGGCTTGCGGGGGGACACACAGATACGCAGTATTTT.

The chain couples TRBV7-8 to TRBJ1-1; D call uncertain. The CDR3 consists of 15 residues. Trimming removed 0 bases at V and 2 bases at J, with 10 bases between. CDR1 is SGHVS, CDR2 FQNEAQ, per germline. The CDR3, as DNA: TGTGCCAGCAGCTTAGCGGGCAGATTTAACACTGAAGCTTTCTTT. Translated: CASSLAGRFNTEAFF.

The chain employs TRBV27 and TRBJ1-1; 7 positions match TRBD1. This CDR3 contains 14 residues. Unmatched junction bases numbered 2, after V lost 1 base and J lost 3 bases. Germline V gene data show CDR1 as MNHEY and CDR2 as SMNVEV (reference sequence). CDR3: CASSLLGTDTEAFF. The CDR3 DNA follows: TGTGCCAGCAGTTTATTGGGGACAGACACTGAAGCTTTCTTT.

The chain recombines TRBV6-1 with TRBJ2-3; D call uncertain. CDR3 length equals 13 residues. Germline lookup yields CDR1 MNHNS and CDR2 SASEGT. Trimming removed 3 bases from V and 1 base from J, with 5 bases in between. The CDR3, as DNA: TGTGCCAGCAGTGACCCGGGCACAGATACGCAGTATTTT. This encodes CASSDPGTDTQYF.

The V and J genes are TRBV9 and TRBJ2-2; 8 nucleotides agree with TRBD2. Per the germline V gene, CDR1 is SGDLS and CDR2 is YYNGEE. This CDR3 is 17 amino acids long. Losses at the gene ends were 0 bases for V and 1 base for J; bases not matched to a gene: 5. As DNA, the CDR3 is TGTGCCAGCAGCGTAGACCCGGGGGGGCGGAACACCGGGGAGCTGTTTTTT. Translated: CASSVDPGGRNTGELFF.

J is TRBJ2-3 and V is TRBV25-1; D is uncertain. Deletions cut 6 bases from V and 1 base from J, with 14 bases between. The CDR3 extends over 15 amino acids. CDR1 is MGHDK and CDR2 is SYGVNS in the germline V gene. Written as DNA, the CDR3 is TGTGCCAGCAGGGGTCCTTTGGGCGGCACAGATACGCAGTATTTT. Translation gives CASRGPLGGTDTQYF.

The chain employs TRBV6-1 and TRBJ1-5, with no clear D. V lost 1 base and J lost 1, with 8 bases in between. Germline V gives CDR1 MNHNS, CDR2 SASEGT. CDR3 length: 15 residues. CDR3 DNA: TGTGCCAGCAGTGAAGGGTACAAAAGCAATCAGCCCCAGCATTTT. Residues: CASSEGYKSNQPQHF.

This clone showed up just once. V gene TRBV6-2 or TRBV6-3 combines with J gene TRBJ2-3, with D hard to call. V shed 5 bases and J shed 3 bases, with 12 bases lying between them. The CDR3 runs 14 residues. Germline CDR1 reads MNHEY; CDR2 reads SVGEGT. CDR3 amino acids: CASSPPDSTDTQYF. CDR3 bases: TGTGCCAGCAGTCCCCCCGACTCTACAGATACGCAGTATTTT.

The chain recombines TRBV29-1 with TRBJ2-7; possibly TRBD2 for D (6 bases). Germline CDR1 reads SQVTM; CDR2 reads ANQGSEA. This CDR3 comprises 13 residues. The ends were cut back, 6 bases at V and 0 bases at J, with 12 bases in the middle. The CDR3 spells CSVPGLHSYEQYF. CDR3 in DNA: TGCAGCGTACCGGGACTTCACTCCTACGAGCAGTACTTC.

A word on this clone: One end of the junction does not line up with germline, which may come from a read error. The CDR3 bases are TGTGCCAGCTCACCGGGACTAGAGTCCTTCAATGAGCAGTTCTTC. Its translation is CASSPGLESFNEQFF. The rearrangement uses TRBV18 and TRBJ2-1; the match to TRBD2 covers 8 bases. CDR1 is KGHSH, CDR2 LQKENI, per germline. The CDR3 covers 15 residues. Complete variable domain (other parts from reference TRBV18 and TRBJ2-1): NAGVMQNPRHLVRRRGQEARLRCSPMKGHSHVYWYRQLPEEGLKFMVYLQKENIIDESGMPKERFSAEFPKEGPSILRIQQVVRGDSAAYFCASSPGLESFNEQFFGPGTRLTVL.

This chain joins TRBV19 and TRBJ1-2; 7 nucleotides line up with TRBD1. Germline loops: CDR1 LNHDA, CDR2 SQIVND (reference sequence). J lost 4 bases, V lost 6 bases, and 2 bases had no gene match. The CDR3 covers 12 residues. The CDR3 DNA reads TGTGCCAGTAGGACAGGGTTCTATGGCTACACCTTC. Translation: CASRTGFYGYTF.

The rearrangement joins TRBV30 to TRBJ1-2; 10 bases align to TRBD1. This CDR3 region has 16 residues. Germline V gene data show CDR1 as GTSNPN and CDR2 as SVGIG (reference sequence). Unmatched junction bases numbered 18, after V lost 6 bases and J lost 8 bases. The CDR3 coding sequence is TGTGCCTGCCCCTCGACAGGGGGCGTTCTAATGGGGGGCTACACCTTC. Translation gives CACPSTGGVLMGGYTF.

V is TRBV5-1 and J is TRBJ2-2; D perhaps matches TRBD1 (5 bases). The CDR3 covers 15 residues. Between the trimmed V and J ends, which lost 4 bases and 2 bases, there was a span of 12 bases. Germline V lookup: CDR1 SGHRS, CDR2 YFSETQ. The CDR3 sequence is CASSPDSRNTGELFF. DNA for the CDR3: TGCGCCAGCAGCCCCGACAGCCGTAACACCGGGGAGCTGTTTTTT. Using reference TRBV5-1 and TRBJ2-2 for the parts outside the CDR3, the full variable domain is KAGVTQTPRYLIKTRGQQVTLSCSPISGHRSVSWYQQTPGQGLQFLFEYFSETQRNKGNFPGRFSGRQFSNSRSEMNVSTLELGDSALYLCASSPDSRNTGELFFGEGSRLTVL.

V and J are TRBV7-3 and TRBJ1-1; a weak D match, TRBD1 (6 bases). CDR3 size: 15 residues. V was shortened by 5 bases and J by 5 bases, with 18 bases between the two germline ends. Germline CDR1 reads SGHTA; CDR2 reads FQGTGA. The chain's CDR3 is CASSPTPGGGTEAFF. CDR3 in DNA: TGTGCCAGCAGCCCGACTCCGGGAGGGGGGACTGAAGCTTTCTTT.

The V call is TRBV30, the J call TRBJ2-7; 10 bases agree with TRBD1. Germline assignment: CDR1 GTSNPN and CDR2 SVGIG (reference sequence). J was trimmed by 5 bases and V by 5 bases; bases with no gene match: 12. The CDR3 spans 15 residues. The CDR3: CAWFSGDRGRNEQYF. CDR3 sequence (DNA): TGTGCCTGGTTTTCAGGGGACAGGGGAAGGAACGAGCAGTACTTC.

This sequence joins TRBV7-2 and TRBJ2-3; 14 bases are shared with TRBD2. V lost 1 base and J lost 8; bases outside the gene matches: 2. Germline lookup yields CDR1 SGHTA and CDR2 FQGNSA. The CDR3 is made up of 15 amino acids. The CDR3: CASSLGTSGGSTQYF. CDR3 DNA sequence: TGTGCCAGCAGCTTAGGGACTAGCGGGGGGTCTACGCAGTATTTT.